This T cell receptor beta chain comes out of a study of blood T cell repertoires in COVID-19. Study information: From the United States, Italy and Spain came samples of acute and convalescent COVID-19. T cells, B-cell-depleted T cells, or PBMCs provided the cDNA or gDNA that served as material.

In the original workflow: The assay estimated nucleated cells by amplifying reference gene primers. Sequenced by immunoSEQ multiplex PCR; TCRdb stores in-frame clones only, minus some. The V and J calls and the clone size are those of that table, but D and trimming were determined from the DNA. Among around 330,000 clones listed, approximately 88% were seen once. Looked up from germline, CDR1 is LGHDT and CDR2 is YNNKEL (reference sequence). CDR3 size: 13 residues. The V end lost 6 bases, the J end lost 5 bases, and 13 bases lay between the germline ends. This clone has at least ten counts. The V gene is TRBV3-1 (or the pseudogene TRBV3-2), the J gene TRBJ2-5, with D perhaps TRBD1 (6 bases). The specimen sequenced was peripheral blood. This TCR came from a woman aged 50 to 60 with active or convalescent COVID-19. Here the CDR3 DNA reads TGTGCCAGCAGGCCCCAGGGGACGGAGACCCAGTACTTC. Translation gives CASRPQGTETQYF.